The 8 T cell receptor beta chains given below trace back to one sample, sequenced in a study of CD8 T cells in Susac syndrome. RNA, at roughly 0.5 to 1 ug, was reverse transcribed with random hexamers. MiXCR, run by TCRdb on the immunoSEQ multiplex PCR reads, gives a single entry per CDR3 protein. Seen here are fewer than 350,000 distinct CDR3 sequences, under 95% observed once, and the top ten hold less than 0.08%. Sequenced input: CD4+ T cells from PBMCs. The receptor set was obtained from a human donor with multiple sclerosis.

This rearrangement joins TRBV12-3 or TRBV12-4 to TRBJ2-7; D is undetermined. The CDR3 has 12 residues. The ends were cut back, 4 bases at V and 4 bases at J, with 8 bases in the middle. CDR3 in amino acids: CASSWNGYEQYF. In DNA, the CDR3 is TGTGCCAGCAGTTGGAATGGTTACGAGCAGTACTTC.

The chain combines TRBV15 with TRBJ1-2; D is possibly TRBD1 (5 bases). V lost 3 bases, J lost 2 bases, and 25 bases lay in between. CDR3 length: 19 residues. Germline CDR1 and CDR2: LNHNV and YYDKDF (reference sequence). The CDR3 sequence is CATSSLGQRQGTVNYGYTF. The CDR3 coding sequence is TGTGCCACCAGCAGTCTAGGACAAAGGCAGGGAACGGTCAACTATGGCTACACCTTC.

CDR3 coding DNA: TGCAGCGTTAGGGGTGGTAGCTACGAGCAGTACTTC. As protein: CSVRGGSYEQYF. V is TRBV29-1 and J is TRBJ2-7; a possible D gene is TRBD1 (5 bases). CDR3 length equals 12 residues. Trimming shortened V by 5 bases and J by 3 bases, and 11 bases separated the two germline ends. Per the germline V gene, CDR1 is SQVTM and CDR2 is ANQGSEA.

DNA for the CDR3: TGTGCCAGCAGTCTAGGGGCCACGGGGGACACTGAAGCTTTCTTT. Its translation: CASSLGATGDTEAFF. The V and J genes are TRBV6-2 or TRBV6-3 and TRBJ1-1; D is perhaps TRBD1 (5 bases). Trimming removed 5 bases from V and 3 bases from J, with 16 bases in between. This CDR3 contains 15 residues. Per germline, CDR1 MNHEY and CDR2 SVGEGT.

CDR3 loop: CASSPGTNYNEQFF. CDR3 DNA sequence: TGTGCCAGCAGCCCCGGGACTAACTACAATGAGCAGTTCTTC. The chain combines TRBV11-3 with TRBJ2-1; 7 bases map to TRBD2. With 5 bases clipped from V and 3 bases from J, the junction kept 4 bases outside the gene matches. The CDR3 covers 14 residues. The germline gives CDR1 SGHNT, CDR2 YENEEA.

The J gene is TRBJ2-3, the V gene TRBV7-2; 8 bases map to TRBD1. Germline V gives CDR1 SGHTA, CDR2 FQGNSA. Trimming removed 5 bases from V and 4 bases from J; junction bases left unmatched: 11. CDR3 length: 16 residues. The chain's CDR3 is CASSPRRTGPSDTQYF. The CDR3 DNA sequence: TGTGCCAGCAGCCCGCGGAGGACAGGGCCATCAGATACGCAGTATTTT.

The gene calls are TRBV7-9 and TRBJ1-4; 7 bases line up with TRBD1. The V segment lost 6 bases and the J segment 8 bases; nucleotides outside the gene matches: 9. Germline V gives CDR1 SEHNR, CDR2 FQNEAQ (reference sequence). The CDR3 spans 14 residues. The CDR3 is CASRNRGAGEKLFF. The CDR3, as DNA: TGTGCCAGCAGGAACAGGGGCGCAGGGGAAAAACTGTTTTTT.

The chain couples TRBV18 to TRBJ1-2, with 7 nucleotides matching TRBD1. This CDR3 comprises 15 residues. V gave up 3 bases and J gave up 0 bases; unmatched junction bases: 4. Germline V CDR1 and CDR2: KGHSH, LQKENI. CDR3 bases: TGTGCCAGCTCACCTCGGGACAGAGCTAACTATGGCTACACCTTC. Its translation: CASSPRDRANYGYTF.